What follows are 26 T cell receptor beta chains derived from one specimen sequenced in a study of ipilimumab plus nivolumab after autologous stem cell transplantation. The table came from immunoSEQ multiplex PCR; TCRdb's copy has only in-frame clones and leaves some out. The sample lists about 84,000 clones; about 83% were seen once. The sample consisted of PBMCs, taken in a trial of ipilimumab plus nivolumab as post-transplant consolidation. Receptors originate from a male donor with diffuse large B-cell lymphoma.

This chain connects TRBV5-8 to TRBJ2-5; D gene ambiguous. This CDR3 spans 13 amino acids. Germline CDR1 is SGHTS and CDR2 is YDEGEE. The V and J ends lost 1 base and 2 bases respectively, with 6 bases between them. In DNA form, the CDR3 reads TGTGCCAGCAGCTTGTGGAGTCAAGAGACCCAGTACTTC. This codes for CASSLWSQETQYF.

This clone turned up a few times. The chain joins TRBV2 to TRBJ1-5; D might be TRBD1 (6 bases). Germline V gives CDR1 SNHLY, CDR2 FYNNEI. Trimming pared 4 bases from V and 4 bases from J, leaving 14 bases between. The CDR3 length is 15 residues. The CDR3 nucleotides are TGTGCCAGCAGTGGCTACAGGGCGGGGAATCAGCCCCAGCATTTT. It is translated as CASSGYRAGNQPQHF. The whole variable domain, remainder taken from reference TRBV2 and TRBJ1-5, is EPEVTQTPSHQVTQMGQEVILRCVPISNHLYFYWYRQILGQKVEFLVSFYNNEISEKSEIFDDQFSVERPDGSNFTLKIRSTKLEDSAMYFCASSGYRAGNQPQHFGDGTRLSIL.

The V call is TRBV10-3, the J call TRBJ2-7; D unclear. CDR3 length: 12 amino acids. CDR1 ENHRY and CDR2 SYGVKD come from the germline V gene. Between the trimmed V and J ends, which lost 11 bases and 2 bases, there was a span of 13 bases. CDR3 sequence: CASGGSPYEQYF. The CDR3 DNA sequence: TGTGCCTCTGGTGGCAGTCCCTACGAGCAGTACTTC.

This sequence joins TRBV6-1 and TRBJ2-7; either TRBD1 or TRBD2 may supply D (5 bases each). V was trimmed by 10 bases and J by 0 bases, leaving 13 bases between them. Per germline, CDR1 MNHNS and CDR2 SASEGT. This CDR3 has 13 residues. The DNA of the CDR3 is TGTGCCACCTGGGACGGTCTCTCCTACGAGCAGTACTTC. This codes for CATWDGLSYEQYF.

The chain uses TRBV30 and TRBJ2-3; 7 nucleotides match TRBD2. From germline, CDR1 is GTSNPN and CDR2 SVGIG (reference sequence). After removal of 4 bases from V and 5 bases from J, the junction contained 15 bases not matched to a gene. This CDR3 is built from 16 residues. CDR3 sequence (DNA): TGTGCCTGGACCAAACGGAAGGCGGGGGAGGTAGATACGCAGTATTTT. It yields the protein CAWTKRKAGEVDTQYF.

V is TRBV5-6 and J is TRBJ2-1; 7 bases line up with TRBD1. This CDR3 has 16 amino acids. Germline lookup yields CDR1 SGHDT and CDR2 YYEEEE. Trimming removed 0 bases from V and 2 bases from J; junction bases left unmatched: 5. CDR3 loop: CASSLAPGQTYNEQFF. The CDR3 bases are TGTGCCAGCAGCTTGGCCCCGGGACAGACCTACAATGAGCAGTTCTTC. The complete variable domain, with remaining parts taken from reference TRBV5-6 and TRBJ2-1, reads DAGVTQSPTHLIKTRGQQVTLRCSPKSGHDTVSWYQQALGQGPQFIFQYYEEEERQRGNFPDRFSGHQFPNYSSELNVNALLLGDSALYLCASSLAPGQTYNEQFFGPGTRLTVL.

The chain uses TRBV25-1 and TRBJ2-3; D gene unclear. This CDR3 is 14 amino acids long. Germline CDR1 and CDR2: MGHDK and SYGVNS. The V and J ends lost 6 bases and 0 bases respectively, with 10 bases between them. For the CDR3, the DNA is TGTGCCAGCAGCGTTGGCGTAAGCACAGATACGCAGTATTTT. Translating gives CASSVGVSTDTQYF. Full variable domain (missing parts from reference TRBV25-1 and TRBJ2-3): EADIYQTPRYLVIGTGKKITLECSQTMGHDKMYWYQQDPGMELHLIHYSYGVNSTEKGDLSSESTVSRIRTEHFPLTLESARPSHTSQYLCASSVGVSTDTQYFGPGTRLTVL.

This clone showed up just once. The chain's CDR3 is CASQPGGLKETQYF. The CDR3 nucleotides read TGCGCCAGCCAGCCGGGCGGGCTCAAAGAGACCCAGTACTTC. The chain combines TRBV5-1 with TRBJ2-5; a possible D gene is TRBD2 (5 bases). Germline CDR1 and CDR2: SGHRS and YFSETQ. The CDR3 covers 14 residues. V lost 7 bases, J lost 3 bases, and 16 bases lay in between.

The CDR3: CASVGGQGRKKLFF. CDR3 nucleotide sequence: TGTGCCAGTGTCGGGGGACAGGGAAGGAAAAAACTGTTTTTT. The V and J genes are TRBV19 and TRBJ1-4, with 9 bases fitting TRBD1. Looked up from germline, CDR1 is LNHDA and CDR2 is SQIVND (reference sequence). The CDR3 is 14 amino acids. Trimming took 8 bases from V and 9 from J; bases not matched to a gene: 10.

The J gene is TRBJ2-5, the V gene TRBV7-9; 9 bases are a match to TRBD1. V lost 4 bases to trimming and J lost 0 bases; unmatched junction nucleotides: 3. Germline CDR1 SEHNR, CDR2 FQNEAQ (reference sequence). The CDR3 has 15 amino acids. CDR3 protein: CASSSTGGDQETQYF. In DNA form, the CDR3 reads TGTGCCAGCAGCTCGACAGGGGGTGACCAAGAGACCCAGTACTTC.

The chain has TRBV5-5 and TRBJ1-1; tentatively, D is TRBD1 (5 bases). Deletions cut 0 bases from V and 1 base from J, with 19 bases between. Germline loops: CDR1 SGHKS, CDR2 YYEKEE (reference sequence). The CDR3 extends over 18 amino acids. The CDR3 DNA reads as TGTGCCAGCAGCTTGGCGTGGTCAGTGGGGCAGGCGAACACTGAAGCTTTCTTT. Amino acids: CASSLAWSVGQANTEAFF.

This clone came up once. The chain is built from TRBV5-1 and TRBJ2-3; D might be TRBD1 (6 bases). Germline V gene lookup returns CDR1 SGHRS and CDR2 YFSETQ. The CDR3 has 14 residues. Trimming took 0 bases from V and 6 from J, leaving 11 bases between them. DNA of the CDR3: TGCGCCAGCAGCTTGGGGACAGTGGGGGATACGCAGTATTTT. Amino acid sequence: CASSLGTVGDTQYF.

The V call is TRBV6-6, the J call TRBJ1-1, with no clear D. The V gene's germline CDR1 is MNHNY and CDR2 SVGAGI (reference sequence). V lost 0 bases to trimming and J lost 1 base, with 9 bases between them. This CDR3 spans 15 amino acids. For the CDR3, the DNA is TGTGCCAGCAGTTACTCGAGGGAACGGAACACTGAAGCTTTCTTT. It is translated as CASSYSRERNTEAFF.

J is TRBJ1-2 and V is TRBV28; possible D gene TRBD1, 6 bases. V was pared by 7 bases and J by 0 bases, with 21 bases between. There are 17 residues in the CDR3. Germline CDR1 is MDHEN and CDR2 is SYDVKM. CDR3 sequence (DNA): TGTGCCAGCACCCCTCCGGTGGGACAACAAGCTAACTATGGCTACACCTTC. Residues: CASTPPVGQQANYGYTF.

The V gene is TRBV7-2, the J gene TRBJ1-2; possibly TRBD1 for D (5 bases). The V and J ends lost 0 bases and 6 bases respectively, with 14 bases between them. CDR3 length: 15 amino acids. Per germline, CDR1 SGHTA and CDR2 FQGNSA. The chain's CDR3 is CASSLATQGRDGYTF. In DNA form, the CDR3 reads TGTGCCAGCAGCTTAGCCACCCAGGGTAGGGATGGCTACACCTTC. The full variable domain, its missing parts supplied by reference TRBV7-2 and TRBJ1-2, is GAGVSQSPSNKVTEKGKDVELRCDPISGHTALYWYRQSLGQGLEFLIYFQGNSAPDKSGLPSDRFSAERTGGSVSTLTIQRTQQEDSAVYLCASSLATQGRDGYTFGSGTRLTVV.

CDR3 residues: CSVGLGANVLTF. CDR3 nucleotides: TGCAGCGTTGGTTTGGGGGCCAACGTCCTGACTTTC. This rearrangement joins TRBV29-1 to TRBJ2-6; no definite D call. The CDR3 length is 12 residues. V gave up 4 bases and J gave up 4 bases, with 5 bases separating them. CDR1 and CDR2 (germline): SQVTM, ANQGSEA.

This clone was seen a few times. The J gene is TRBJ2-2, the V gene TRBV5-5, with D unclear. Germline V gene data show CDR1 as SGHKS and CDR2 as YYEKEE (reference sequence). Trimming removed 4 bases from V and 6 bases from J, with 19 bases in between. This CDR3 is built from 16 residues. The CDR3 bases are TGTGCCAGCAGCCTGTCTCTACAGAATACCGCCGGGGAGCTGTTTTTT. Its translation: CASSLSLQNTAGELFF.

The sample holds one count of this clone. The chain couples TRBV6-5 to TRBJ1-1, with 7 bases matching TRBD1. The V gene end was trimmed by 2 bases and the J gene end by 7 bases; junction bases not matched to a gene: 4. CDR3 size: 13 residues. Germline V gene data show CDR1 as MNHEY and CDR2 as SVGAGI. CDR3 in DNA: TGTGCCAGCAGTTACCGACAGGGCCGTGAAGCTTTCTTT. Its translation: CASSYRQGREAFF.

This clone was counted a few times. The chain recombines TRBV19 with TRBJ1-2; maybe TRBD1 (5 bases). Germline-derived CDR1 and CDR2 are LNHDA and SQIVND (reference sequence). This CDR3 is built from 12 residues. Trimming shortened V by 5 bases and J by 8 bases, and 12 bases separated the two germline ends. The CDR3 spells CASSWQGEGYTF. The CDR3 nucleotides are TGTGCCAGTAGTTGGCAGGGTGAAGGCTACACCTTC.

The chain recombines TRBV6-1 with TRBJ1-3; a weak D match, TRBD1 (6 bases). Trimming left V 7 bases short and J 0 bases short, with 10 bases between. The CDR3 extends over 14 amino acids. Germline V gene sequence: CDR1 MNHNS, CDR2 SASEGT. CDR3 amino acids: CASTQGGSGNTIYF. DNA of the CDR3: TGTGCCAGCACCCAAGGGGGCTCTGGAAACACCATATATTTT.

This clone was counted a few times. V and J are TRBV2 and TRBJ2-3; D is possibly TRBD2 (5 bases). Trimming removed 3 bases at V and 4 bases at J, with 11 bases between. Germline CDR1 reads SNHLY; CDR2 reads FYNNEI. The CDR3 consists of 14 residues. Written as DNA, the CDR3 is TGTGCCAGCAGTGATACTAGGTCGTCAGATACGCAGTATTTT. Protein sequence: CASSDTRSSDTQYF.

This clone came up a few times. The gene calls are TRBV19 and TRBJ2-7; 9 nucleotides line up with TRBD1. The CDR3 spans 15 residues. The trim removed 8 bases at V and 5 bases at J, leaving 13 bases unmatched. Germline CDR1 reads LNHDA; CDR2 reads SQIVND (reference sequence). Here the CDR3 DNA reads TGTGCCAGTGGCACTTTGACAGGGGGAATCCACGAGCAGTACTTC. It translates to CASGTLTGGIHEQYF.

The sample holds a few counts of this clone. This sample also contains other DNA sequences that code for the same CDR3. CDR3 nucleotides: TGCGCCAGCAGCTTGGTGACGAACTATGGCTACACCTTC. It specifies CASSLVTNYGYTF. The chain recombines TRBV5-1 with TRBJ1-2, with D unclear. The CDR3 runs to 13 residues. Trimming stripped 0 bases from V and 2 bases from J, with 5 bases between. CDR1 and CDR2 (germline): SGHRS, YFSETQ.

This clone was picked up many times. The V call is TRBV18, the J call TRBJ1-4; D possibly corresponds to TRBD1 (5 bases). Germline-derived CDR1 and CDR2 are KGHSH and LQKENI. V gave up 6 bases and J gave up 7 bases, with 18 bases separating them. The CDR3 covers 15 residues. The DNA for the CDR3 is TGTGCCAGCTCCCGTTCCCAGGGTGTGGGTGAAAAACTGTTTTTT. This sequence encodes CASSRSQGVGEKLFF. The entire variable domain, with the rest obtained from reference TRBV18 and TRBJ1-4, is as follows: NAGVMQNPRHLVRRRGQEARLRCSPMKGHSHVYWYRQLPEEGLKFMVYLQKENIIDESGMPKERFSAEFPKEGPSILRIQQVVRGDSAAYFCASSRSQGVGEKLFFGSGTQLSVL.

Comment on this clone: The sample carries other DNA sequences with the same CDR3. The rearrangement uses TRBV6-6 and TRBJ1-2; no firm D call. CDR3 length: 16 residues. Trimming took 3 bases from V and 6 from J, leaving 20 bases between them. Germline V CDR1 and CDR2: MNHNY, SVGAGI (reference sequence). This CDR3 reads CASSYSIQFAGNGYTF. Written as DNA, the CDR3 is TGTGCCAGCAGTTATTCGATTCAGTTCGCGGGAAATGGCTACACCTTC.

The genes are TRBV19 and TRBJ1-2, with 9 bases lining up with TRBD1. Germline values: CDR1 LNHDA, CDR2 SQIVND (reference sequence). J was trimmed by 11 bases and V by 5 bases; bases with no gene match: 12. CDR3 size: 14 residues. The CDR3 bases are TGTGCCAGTAGTGGCCAGGGACAGGGTTCAAGGTACACCTTC. Protein sequence: CASSGQGQGSRYTF.